Listed below are T cell receptor beta chains from one sample, sequenced in a study of T cell changes during pregnancy in multiple sclerosis. The table came from immunoSEQ multiplex PCR; TCRdb's copy has only in-frame clones and leaves some out. Among 65,000 to 90,000 clones listed, around 90% were seen once. The starting material was CD4+ T cells from peripheral blood mononuclear cells, obtained after pregnancy. The receptor set was obtained from a female donor with multiple sclerosis, enrolled in a pregnancy study. Each CDR3 is given with its conserved first and last residue.

TRBV5-1 CASSLAGQSSGNTIYF
TRBV7-9 CASSLAGREQYF
TRBV2 CASTLTTGGGDEQYF
TRBV19 CATAGNSNQPQHF
TRBV7-7 CASSLGTGDDEQYF
TRBV25-1 CASSGSSRNTEETQYF
TRBV10-3 CAIRQRYTEAFF
TRBV11-3 CASSLQGKGTQYF
TRBV28 CASSLQGAWNTEAFF
TRBV7-3 CASSRGQRTDTQYF
TRBV6-6 CASSGQGVYGYTF
TRBV7-3 CASSLGTRGELFF
TRBV19 CASSTWTGGNEQFF
TRBV30 CASGQQEKLFF
TRBV5-1 CASSLDVWSGEAFF
TRBV5-4 CASSLVGGGYGYTF
TRBV9 CASSALTSGGELFF
TRBV2 CATKGGFDYGYTF
TRBV4-1 CASSQAGSGNTIYF
TRBV30 CAWSVRGQSGSPLHF